This T cell receptor beta chain was identified during a study of blood T cell repertoires in COVID-19 (dated by TCRdb to 2020 to 2022). About the study as a whole: Samples covering the acute and convalescent phases of COVID-19 were provided by collaborators in the United States, Italy and Spain. Samples came from the ongoing ImmuneRACE study (first 160 participants) plus 1,254 subjects from 6 global collaborators. Where HLA class I and class II types were available, the types were taken from metadata supplied by the sample provider, not from assay-based typing. A freely available public database, intended as a resource for researchers studying the immune response to SARS-CoV-2, is where the repertoires were released. The prospective study material was composed of cDNA or gDNA derived from T cells, B-cell-depleted T cells, or PBMCs. Nearly every sample came with metadata listing a de-identified subject ID, COVID-19 status, age in years and sex. Subjects who had been exposed to COVID-19, were actively infected with it, or had recovered from it provided the deeply sampled blood TCRbeta repertoires that made up the dataset.

Of note for this clone: The specificity of this receptor is unknown. There are no base qualities to consult, and no much larger clone falls within one base.

What the research found in general, with its limitations: The amount of clinical and demographic metadata varied by source and participant and was provided uncurated.

TCRbeta CDR3 regions were amplified from genomic DNA by means of the immunoSEQ Assay, a bias-controlled multiplex PCR. Processing in the source paper ran as follows. The number of nucleated cells in each sample was estimated by amplification of reference gene primers within the assay. To quantify the absolute abundance of each unique TCRbeta CDR3 rearrangement, sequence reads were collapsed and filtered. Productive Simpson clonality was computed per sample as the square root of Simpson's diversity index over productive rearrangements. Sourced from immuneACCESS, this table was stored by TCRdb with only in-frame sequences that have V and J called. A share of the clones is absent; for the studies checked, an unresolved V gene accounts for under half, and the remainder has no known explanation. V and J calls plus clone size are reproduced from that table; the DNA served to infer D and trimming. For this sample there are roughly 200,000 clones; roughly 80% appear just once. The ten top clones hold 1.5% of the sample.

The collaborating institutions used their own protocols to collect whole blood in K2EDTA tubes. For TCRbeta analysis, collaborators shipped samples in one of three forms: frozen whole blood, isolated PBMCs, or DNA extracted from either of those sample types. The germline ends are 12 bases apart after V is trimmed by 3 bases and J by 4 bases. CDR1 and CDR2 were assigned from the germline V gene (reference sequence) as LNHDA and SQIVND. Including the terminal cysteine and phenylalanine, the CDR3 comprises 14 residues. Of all the DNA, just the CDR3 is kept, 42 bases in frame from base 1. This receptor was taken from a human donor in a cohort sampled during active COVID-19. The chain was built from TRBV19 and TRBJ1-2, and TRBD1 may be the D gene, going by 5 matching bases. Sequencing used peripheral blood. The DNA sequence is TGTGCCAGTAGTATGGGAGGGGTGGGCTATGGCTACACCTTC. Translated, this is CASSMGGVGYGYTF.